The 21 T cell receptor beta chains below all came from one sample that was sequenced in a study of PD-L1 blockade in urothelial cancer. Assay: immunoSEQ multiplex PCR; the TCRdb copy retains only in-frame clones and omits some. The table has 35,000 to 45,000 clones, more than 85% seen once. Described time point: pretreatment peripheral blood. Specimen: PBMCs, collected around atezolizumab (anti-PD-L1) treatment. These receptors were taken from a woman between 55 and 75 years old with urothelial cancer.

The V call is TRBV9, the J call TRBJ2-1; 8 bases are a match to TRBD2. The CDR3 has 14 amino acids. From germline, CDR1 is SGDLS and CDR2 YYNGEE. The trim removed 4 bases at V and 9 bases at J, leaving 9 bases unmatched. This CDR3 reads CASSLAGLGGEQFF. DNA of the CDR3: TGTGCCAGCAGCCTCGCGGGACTAGGTGGTGAGCAGTTCTTC.

This chain links TRBV28 with TRBJ2-1; 9 nucleotides agree with TRBD2. V gave up 7 bases and J gave up 6 bases; unmatched junction bases: 4. The CDR3 contains 13 residues. In germline, CDR1 is MDHEN, CDR2 SYDVKM. CDR3: CASTAGGSNEQFF. CDR3 DNA: TGTGCCAGCACGGCGGGAGGGAGCAATGAGCAGTTCTTC.

The chain combines TRBV4-3 with TRBJ2-3; TRBD2 agrees at 13 bases. Germline CDR1 is LGHNA and CDR2 is YSLEER. V lost 3 bases, J lost 7 bases, and 7 bases stayed unmatched. There are 16 residues in the CDR3. The CDR3 sequence: CASSQGTSGTPNTQYF. CDR3 nucleotides: TGCGCCAGCAGCCAGGGGACTAGCGGGACACCAAATACGCAGTATTTT.

This clone has only one observation. The chain employs TRBV2 and TRBJ2-5, with a possible D match to TRBD1 (6 bases). Germline V lookup: CDR1 SNHLY, CDR2 FYNNEI. Trimming shortened V by 8 bases and J by 2 bases, and 18 bases separated the two germline ends. This CDR3 region has 15 residues. CDR3 protein: CASERPGEYQETQYF. DNA for the CDR3: TGTGCCAGCGAGCGGCCAGGGGAGTATCAAGAGACCCAGTACTTC. Complete variable domain (other parts from reference TRBV2 and TRBJ2-5): EPEVTQTPSHQVTQMGQEVILRCVPISNHLYFYWYRQILGQKVEFLVSFYNNEISEKSEIFDDQFSVERPDGSNFTLKIRSTKLEDSAMYFCASERPGEYQETQYFGPGTRLLVL.

J is TRBJ2-1 and V is TRBV6-5, with TRBD2 as a possible D gene (5 bases). This CDR3 region has 13 residues. Germline CDR1 is MNHEY and CDR2 is SVGAGI. Between the trimmed V and J ends, which lost 0 bases and 9 bases, there was a span of 9 bases. CDR3 protein: CASSYSVRGEQFF. DNA of the CDR3: TGTGCCAGCAGTTACTCCGTACGGGGTGAGCAGTTCTTC.

The rearrangement joins TRBV10-3 to TRBJ2-7; 8 nucleotides agree with TRBD2. Germline lookup yields CDR1 ENHRY and CDR2 SYGVKD. The CDR3 covers 16 residues. Germline trimming cut 0 bases from V and 3 bases from J; bases unmatched to any gene: 7. CDR3 sequence (DNA): TGTGCCATCAGTGAGTCTCGCGGGAGGATGGGCTACGAGCAGTACTTC. Translated: CAISESRGRMGYEQYF.

The V gene is TRBV7-9, the J gene TRBJ2-2; a weak D match, TRBD2 (6 bases). This CDR3 comprises 12 residues. The germline V gene has CDR1 SEHNR and CDR2 FQNEAQ (reference sequence). Deletions cut 8 bases from V and 6 bases from J, with 10 bases between. CDR3 loop: CASGREAGELFF. The DNA for the CDR3 is TGTGCCAGCGGAAGGGAGGCCGGGGAGCTGTTTTTT.

This sequence joins TRBV7-9 and TRBJ2-7; 7 bases map to TRBD1. The CDR3 has 14 amino acids. With 4 bases clipped from V and 5 bases from J, the junction kept 8 bases outside the gene matches. Germline values: CDR1 SEHNR, CDR2 FQNEAQ (reference sequence). CDR3 region: CASSSARGWNEQYF. The CDR3 bases are TGTGCCAGCAGCTCGGCCAGGGGGTGGAACGAGCAGTACTTC. Variable domain in full (rest from reference TRBV7-9 and TRBJ2-7): DTGVSQNPRHKITKRGQNVTFRCDPISEHNRLYWYRQTLGQGPEFLTYFQNEAQLEKSRLLSDRFSAERPKGSFSTLEIQRTEQGDSAMYLCASSSARGWNEQYFGPGTRLTVT.

The rearrangement uses TRBV5-1 and TRBJ2-2, with TRBD1 identical over 9 bases. The CDR3 totals 20 residues. Trimming took 0 bases from V and 0 from J; bases not matched to a gene: 12. CDR1 SGHRS and CDR2 YFSETQ come from the germline V gene. CDR3 sequence reads: CASSLGIRQGGVSNTGELFF. The CDR3 bases are TGCGCCAGCAGCTTGGGAATTAGACAGGGGGGTGTCTCGAACACCGGGGAGCTGTTTTTT.

The chain couples TRBV11-1 to TRBJ2-7; 8 nucleotides align to TRBD2. Germline CDR1 is SGHAT and CDR2 is FQDESV (reference sequence). This CDR3 is 14 amino acids long. J lost 1 base, V lost 3 bases, and 2 bases had no gene match. The CDR3 region has the DNA TGTGCCAGCAGCTTCGCGGGAGGTTCCTACGAGCAGTACTTC. It codes for CASSFAGGSYEQYF.

The chain links TRBV28 to TRBJ2-1; no firm D call. This CDR3 region has 16 residues. Germline V gene data show CDR1 as MDHEN and CDR2 as SYDVKM. Deletions cut 1 base from V and 1 base from J, with 11 bases between. Here the CDR3 DNA reads TGTGCCAGCAGTTTATCTCTATCCTCTTCCTACAATGAGCAGTTCTTC. This encodes CASSLSLSSSYNEQFF.

J is TRBJ1-5 and V is TRBV19; 7 positions match TRBD1. The V gene's germline CDR1 is LNHDA and CDR2 SQIVND (reference sequence). This CDR3 spans 15 amino acids. The ends lost 6 bases at V and 4 bases at J; junction bases unmatched: 9. The CDR3 region is CASSEGRTGNQPQHF. DNA for the CDR3: TGTGCCAGTAGCGAGGGGAGGACAGGAAATCAGCCCCAGCATTTT.

V gene TRBV7-3 combines with J gene TRBJ2-7; D gene unclear. V was clipped by 5 bases and J by 3 bases, with 8 bases between them. From germline, CDR1 is SGHTA and CDR2 FQGTGA. The CDR3 extends over 12 amino acids. DNA for the CDR3: TGTGCCAGCAGCCCCCCGGGCTACGAGCAGTACTTC. Its protein product is CASSPPGYEQYF.

CDR3 loop: CASSLGGPGVGKLFF. In DNA, the CDR3 is TGTGCCAGCAGCTTAGGCGGACCAGGGGTGGGAAAACTGTTTTTT. The rearrangement joins TRBV11-2 to TRBJ1-4; TRBD1 is a possible D gene (6 bases). Between the trimmed V and J ends, which lost 1 base and 10 bases, there was a span of 16 bases. Germline assignment: CDR1 SGHAT and CDR2 FQNNGV. This CDR3 has 15 residues.

The sample holds a few counts of this clone. The rearrangement joins TRBV5-1 to TRBJ2-1; possible D gene TRBD1, 7 bases. This CDR3 contains 16 residues. Germline-derived CDR1 and CDR2 are SGHRS and YFSETQ. The germline V and J ends were trimmed by 4 bases and 8 bases, with 22 bases remaining between them. CDR3 nucleotides: TGCGCCAGCAGCGTTCCGCGGGACAGTATAGTGGATGAGCAGTTCTTC. Amino acids: CASSVPRDSIVDEQFF.

CDR3 loop: CSAAVTPKQFF. DNA for the CDR3: TGCAGTGCTGCTGTTACTCCTAAACAGTTCTTC. This rearrangement joins TRBV20-1 to TRBJ2-1; D gene uncertain. V lost 5 bases and J lost 13, with 15 bases in between. This CDR3 has 11 amino acids. Germline CDR1 and CDR2: DFQATT and SNEGSKA (reference sequence).

This rearrangement joins TRBV10-3 to TRBJ1-2; D not certain. V was shortened by 4 bases and J by 1 base, with 16 bases between the two germline ends. The germline gives CDR1 ENHRY, CDR2 SYGVKD. The CDR3 has 16 amino acids. The CDR3 region is CAISGEPRGGNYGYTF. The DNA for the CDR3 is TGTGCCATCAGTGGGGAGCCTCGGGGAGGTAACTATGGCTACACCTTC.

V is TRBV7-9 and J is TRBJ2-5; weak D call: TRBD2 (7 bases). Germline CDR1 reads SEHNR; CDR2 reads FQNEAQ (reference sequence). This CDR3 spans 15 amino acids. V lost 3 bases, J lost 4 bases, and 15 bases lay in between. CDR3 loop: CASSLLAEGGETQYF. CDR3 nucleotides: TGTGCCAGCAGCTTGCTAGCGGAGGGGGGAGAGACCCAGTACTTC.

The chain couples TRBV7-8 to TRBJ2-1; tentatively, D is TRBD2 (7 bases). Between the trimmed V and J ends, which lost 1 base and 9 bases, there was a span of 13 bases. This CDR3 contains 14 residues. The germline gives CDR1 SGHVS, CDR2 FQNEAQ. For the CDR3, the DNA is TGTGCCAGCAGCTTAGTAGGGGGGGAGGGTGAGCAGTTCTTC. Protein sequence: CASSLVGGEGEQFF.

V usage is TRBV20-1 and J usage is TRBJ1-1; D might be TRBD1 (6 bases). CDR1 and CDR2 (germline): DFQATT, SNEGSKA (reference sequence). The V gene lost 4 bases and the J gene lost 6 bases, with 9 bases spanning the gap. The CDR3 has 11 residues. Here the CDR3 DNA reads TGCAGTGCTACCACAGGGCCTGAAGCTTTCTTT. Translating gives CSATTGPEAFF.

This chain links TRBV28 with TRBJ2-1; 10 nucleotides line up with TRBD1. Germline CDR1 and CDR2: MDHEN and SYDVKM. J gave up 6 bases and V 3 bases, and 5 bases lay outside the gene matches. The CDR3 is made up of 15 amino acids. The CDR3 here is CASSLVGTGANEQFF. DNA of the CDR3: TGTGCCAGCAGTTTGGTAGGGACAGGGGCCAATGAGCAGTTCTTC.